Below, 2 T cell receptor beta chains from the same sample are listed, as sequenced in a study of T-cell reconstitution after alpha-beta-depleted transplantation in children. Preparation of the TCRbeta library used unique molecular identifiers. TCRdb redid the calling of the PCR reads with MiXCR, one entry per CDR3 protein. The repertoire holds 90,000 to 100,000 distinct CDR3 sequences, with around a quarter as singletons. Source: PBMCs, taken before TCRalphabeta/CD19-depleted stem cell transplant. The receptors derive from a boy between 2 and 10 years old with acute lymphoblastic leukemia, due to receive a stem cell transplant.

The chain employs TRBV7-2 and TRBJ2-4; TRBD1 might be the D (5 bases). V lost 0 bases and J 7 bases, leaving 13 bases between the germline ends. The germline V gene has CDR1 SGHTA and CDR2 FQGNSA. The CDR3 has 15 residues. The CDR3 DNA is TGTGCCAGCAGCTTAGCGCCAGGGCCGGCGAACATTCAGTACTTC. Its translation: CASSLAPGPANIQYF.

As DNA, the CDR3 is TGTGCCAGCGGAGGGAGACTAGCGGAGGGGACAGATACGCAGTATTTT. Translation: CASGGRLAEGTDTQYF. The chain combines TRBV7-9 with TRBJ2-3, with 9 nucleotides matching TRBD2. Germline CDR1 is SEHNR and CDR2 is FQNEAQ (reference sequence). CDR3 size: 16 residues. V lost 8 bases, J lost 3 bases, and 12 bases stayed unmatched.